A selection of T cell receptor beta chains follows, all from one sample in a study of blood T cell repertoires in COVID-19. Using immunoSEQ multiplex PCR, the repertoire was profiled, and TCRdb retains in-frame clones only, with some absent. Here the sample spans 65,000 to 100,000 clones, almost 90% being singletons. Sequenced input: peripheral blood. These receptors originate from a woman older than 75 with acute or convalescent COVID-19. The CDR3 runs from the conserved cysteine through the conserved F or W. Fields, in order: V gene, clone size, J gene, D gene, CDR3 DNA, CDR3 protein. D genes are given only for firm matches. A row's size may be missing; if present it is once, few, many or a size class.

TRBV7-9	-	TRBJ1-6	-	TGTGCCAGCAGCCTAGACAAGGGGAATTCACCCCTCCACTTT	CASSLDKGNSPLHF
TRBV30	-	TRBJ1-2	-	TGTGCCTACCGGGGTGATGGTGGCTACACCTTC	CAYRGDGGYTF
TRBV7-8	few	TRBJ2-7	TRBD2	TGTGCCAGCAGCTTAGATAGCGGGAGGGCGTACGAGCAGTACTTC	CASSLDSGRAYEQYF
TRBV30	-	TRBJ1-2	-	TGTGCCTGTCTACAGGGAACTTATGGCTACACCTTC	CACLQGTYGYTF
TRBV3-1/TRBV3-2	-	TRBJ1-2	TRBD1	TGTGCCAGCAGCCACCCGACAGGGAACTATGGCTACACCTTC	CASSHPTGNYGYTF
TRBV7-2	-	TRBJ2-1	TRBD2	TGTGCCAGCAGCTTCCTACCTAGCGGGGGAAGGAACAATGAGCAGTTCTTC	CASSFLPSGGRNNEQFF
TRBV27	-	TRBJ1-2	TRBD1	TGTGCCAGCAGTTCGACAGGGACCTACTATGGCTACACCTTC	CASSSTGTYYGYTF
TRBV5-5	-	TRBJ1-4	-	TGTGCCAGCAGCTTGAACAATGCAGTAACTAATGAAAAACTGTTTTTT	CASSLNNAVTNEKLFF
TRBV14	-	TRBJ2-6	-	TGTGCCAGCAGCCCCCTCGGTGGGGGGAGCGGGGCCAACGTCCTGACTTTC	CASSPLGGGSGANVLTF
TRBV19	-	TRBJ1-2	TRBD1	TGTGCCAGTATCGACAGGGGAGGGGATGGCTACACCTTC	CASIDRGGDGYTF
TRBV7-9	few	TRBJ2-5	-	TGTGCCAGCAGCTTAGACAGAGCGGCCCAAGAGACCCAGTACTTC	CASSLDRAAQETQYF
TRBV6-6	-	TRBJ1-1	TRBD1	TGTGCCAGCACCAGGGACAGGAACACTGAAGCTTTCTTT	CASTRDRNTEAFF
TRBV19	once	TRBJ1-1	-	TGTGCCAGTAGTATCCGGGGAACTGAAGCTTTCTTT	CASSIRGTEAFF
TRBV19	-	TRBJ2-2	TRBD2	TGTGCCAGTGGACGGGGGGAAGTAGGGGAGCTGTTTTTT	CASGRGEVGELFF
TRBV6-2/TRBV6-3	-	TRBJ1-2	-	TGTGCCAGCAGCCAACAGCACTATGGCTACACCTTC	CASSQQHYGYTF
TRBV18	-	TRBJ2-6	-	TGTGCCAGCTCACCTTCCGGGGTCTCTGGGGCCAACGTCCTGACTTTC	CASSPSGVSGANVLTF
TRBV2	-	TRBJ1-5	-	TGTGCCAGCAGGACAACAGCTAGCAATCAGCCCCAGCATTTT	CASRTTASNQPQHF
TRBV3-1/TRBV3-2	-	TRBJ2-7	-	TGTGCCAGCAGCCTAAAAGAGCACGAGCAGTACTTC	CASSLKEHEQYF
TRBV19	-	TRBJ1-5	TRBD1	TGTGCCAGTACCCTATACCTGGGACAGGGACGCAATCAGCCCCAGCATTTT	CASTLYLGQGRNQPQHF
TRBV18	-	TRBJ1-3	TRBD1	TGTGCCAGCTCAGAGGGACAGCCTTCCTCTGGAAACACCATATATTTT	CASSEGQPSSGNTIYF
TRBV12-3/TRBV12-4	-	TRBJ2-7	-	TGTGCCAGCAGAGGGACTCTCGAGGACGAGCAGTACTTC	CASRGTLEDEQYF
TRBV7-2	-	TRBJ2-7	-	TGTGCCAGCAGCCCCGGTCGGGCAGGGGCATCGGGGGAGCAGTACTTC	CASSPGRAGASGEQYF
TRBV19	-	TRBJ2-1	-	TGTGCCAGTAGTATGTCGGGGGTGGGTGAGCAGTTCTTC	CASSMSGVGEQFF
TRBV1	-	TRBJ2-1	-	TGCACCAGCAGCCAAGGGGTTTCCCGACTAGCGGATTCCTACAATGAGCAGTTCTTC	CTSSQGVSRLADSYNEQFF
TRBV19	-	TRBJ2-5	TRBD2	TGTGCCAGCCGCAACCGAGCGGGGGCCGGGGAGACCCAGTACTTC	CASRNRAGAGETQYF
TRBV5-1	-	TRBJ1-4	-	TGCGCCAGCAGCTTGGGGCAGGGCCACGCGAAACTGTTTTTT	CASSLGQGHAKLFF
TRBV6-5	few	TRBJ1-5	-	TGTGCCAGCAGAAACCAGGGGTATCAGCCCCAGCATTTT	CASRNQGYQPQHF
TRBV7-3	-	TRBJ2-1	-	TGTGCCAGCAGCTTATATCCAAGGAGCTCCTACAATGAGCAGTTCTTC	CASSLYPRSSYNEQFF
TRBV7-7	-	TRBJ2-2	TRBD1	TGTGCTAGCAGCGAGGGACAGCTAAAGGCCGGGGAGCTGTTTTTT	CASSEGQLKAGELFF
TRBV20-1	-	TRBJ1-2	TRBD1	TGCAGTGCGGGGGACAGTTCCGGCTACACCTTC	CSAGDSSGYTF
TRBV30	-	TRBJ2-2	TRBD2	TGTGCCTGGAGTATTCAGGTCCTAGCGGGCACCGGGGAGCTGTTTTTT	CAWSIQVLAGTGELFF
TRBV19	-	TRBJ2-1	-	TGTGCCAGTGGGGGCGTTTCCTCCTACAATGAGCAGTTCTTC	CASGGVSSYNEQFF
TRBV9	-	TRBJ1-3	-	TGTGCCAGCAGCGTAGTTAATAACGGGTTTTACCCCTCTGGAAACACCATATATTTT	CASSVVNNGFYPSGNTIYF